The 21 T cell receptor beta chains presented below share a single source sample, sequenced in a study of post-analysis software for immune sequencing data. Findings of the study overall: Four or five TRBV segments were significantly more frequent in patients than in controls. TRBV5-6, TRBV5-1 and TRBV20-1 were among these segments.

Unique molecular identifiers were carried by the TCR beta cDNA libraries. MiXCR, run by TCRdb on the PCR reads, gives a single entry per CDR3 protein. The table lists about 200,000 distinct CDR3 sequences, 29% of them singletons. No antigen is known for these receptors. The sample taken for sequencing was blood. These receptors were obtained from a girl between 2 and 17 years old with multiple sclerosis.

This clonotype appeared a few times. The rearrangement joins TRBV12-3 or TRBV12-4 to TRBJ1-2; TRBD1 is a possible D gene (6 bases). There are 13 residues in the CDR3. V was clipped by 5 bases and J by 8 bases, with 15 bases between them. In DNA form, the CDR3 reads TGTGCCAGCAGTCCCATGGGGGGGACAGGCTACACCTTC. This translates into CASSPMGGTGYTF.

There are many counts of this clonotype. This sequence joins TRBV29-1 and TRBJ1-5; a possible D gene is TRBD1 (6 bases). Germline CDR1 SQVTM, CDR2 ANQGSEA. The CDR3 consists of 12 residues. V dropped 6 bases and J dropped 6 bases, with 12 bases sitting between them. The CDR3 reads CSVRQGSQPQHF. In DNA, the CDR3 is TGCAGCGTCCGTCAGGGGAGTCAGCCCCAGCATTTT.

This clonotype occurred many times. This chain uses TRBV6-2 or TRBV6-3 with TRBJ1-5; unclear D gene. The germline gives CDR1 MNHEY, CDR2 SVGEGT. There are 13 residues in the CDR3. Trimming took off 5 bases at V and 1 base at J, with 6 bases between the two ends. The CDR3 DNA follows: TGTGCCAGCAGTCAGGACAGCAATCAGCCCCAGCATTTT. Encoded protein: CASSQDSNQPQHF.

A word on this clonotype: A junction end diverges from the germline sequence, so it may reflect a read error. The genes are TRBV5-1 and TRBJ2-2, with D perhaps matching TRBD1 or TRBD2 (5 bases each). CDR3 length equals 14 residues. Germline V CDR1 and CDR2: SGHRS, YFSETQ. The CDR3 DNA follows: TGCGCCAGCAGCCTAGGGACGGGCGCCGGGGAGCGGTTTTTT. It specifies CASSLGTGAGERFF.

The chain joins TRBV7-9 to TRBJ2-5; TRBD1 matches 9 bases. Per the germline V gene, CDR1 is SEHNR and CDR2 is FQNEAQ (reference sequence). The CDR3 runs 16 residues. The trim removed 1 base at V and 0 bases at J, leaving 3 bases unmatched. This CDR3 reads CASSLEGDRDQETQYF. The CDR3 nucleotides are TGTGCCAGCAGCTTAGAGGGGGACAGGGACCAAGAGACCCAGTACTTC.

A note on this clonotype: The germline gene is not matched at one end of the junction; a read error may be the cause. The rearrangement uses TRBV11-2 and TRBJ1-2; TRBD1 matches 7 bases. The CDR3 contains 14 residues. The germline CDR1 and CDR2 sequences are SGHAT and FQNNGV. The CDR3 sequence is CASSPGTVSGGHTF. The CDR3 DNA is TGTGCCAGCAGCCCCGGGACAGTCAGCGGTGGCCACACCTTC.

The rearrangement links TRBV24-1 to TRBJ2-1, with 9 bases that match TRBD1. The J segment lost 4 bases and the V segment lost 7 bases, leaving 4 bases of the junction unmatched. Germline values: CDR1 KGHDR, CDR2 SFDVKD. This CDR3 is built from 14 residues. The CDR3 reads CATRRTGDYNEQFF. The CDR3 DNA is TGTGCCACCAGACGGACAGGGGATTACAATGAGCAGTTCTTC.

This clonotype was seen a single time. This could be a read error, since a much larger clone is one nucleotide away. The CDR3 region is CASSVAGAYDTRYF. The CDR3, as DNA: TGTGCCAGCAGTGTGGCGGGGGCATATGATACGCGGTATTTT. The chain links TRBV6-1 to TRBJ2-3; a possible D gene is TRBD2 (7 bases). In germline, CDR1 is MNHNS, CDR2 SASEGT. The CDR3 extends over 14 amino acids.

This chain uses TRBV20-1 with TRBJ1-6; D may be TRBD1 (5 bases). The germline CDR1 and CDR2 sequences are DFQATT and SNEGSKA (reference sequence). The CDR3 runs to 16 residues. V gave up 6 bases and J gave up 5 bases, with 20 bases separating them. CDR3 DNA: TGCAGTGCGGCCGGGACGGGGGTTAAGAATAATTCACCCCTCCACTTT. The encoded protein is CSAAGTGVKNNSPLHF.

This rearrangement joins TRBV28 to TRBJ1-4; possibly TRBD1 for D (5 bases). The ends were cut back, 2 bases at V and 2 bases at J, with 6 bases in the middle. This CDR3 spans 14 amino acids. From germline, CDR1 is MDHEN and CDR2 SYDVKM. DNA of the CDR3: TGTGCCAGCAGTTTAAAGGGGACTAATGAAAAACTGTTTTTT. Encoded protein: CASSLKGTNEKLFF.

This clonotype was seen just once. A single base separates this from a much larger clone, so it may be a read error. The CDR3 sequence is CSVEGLQGGYNEQYF. The CDR3 DNA follows: TGCAGCGTTGAAGGGTTACAGGGCGGTTACAATGAGCAGTACTTC. This chain links TRBV29-1 with TRBJ2-1; tentative D call: TRBD1 (6 bases). Judging by the DNA end, TRBJ2-7 fits better; the J call may be wrong. The CDR3 consists of 15 residues. CDR1 is SQVTM and CDR2 is ANQGSEA in the germline V gene.

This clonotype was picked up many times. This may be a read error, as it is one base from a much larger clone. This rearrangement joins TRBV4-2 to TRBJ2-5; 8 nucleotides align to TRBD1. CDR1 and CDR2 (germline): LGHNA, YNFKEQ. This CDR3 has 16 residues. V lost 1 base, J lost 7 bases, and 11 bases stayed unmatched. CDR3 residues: CASSQAPGQARVTQYF. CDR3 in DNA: TGTGCCAGCAGCCAAGCTCCGGGACAGGCCCGAGTGACCCAGTACTTC.

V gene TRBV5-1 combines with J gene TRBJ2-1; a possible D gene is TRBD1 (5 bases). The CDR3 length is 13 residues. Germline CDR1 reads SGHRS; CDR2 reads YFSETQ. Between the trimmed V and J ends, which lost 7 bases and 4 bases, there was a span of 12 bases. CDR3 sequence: CASSRTSYNEQFF. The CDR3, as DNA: TGCGCCAGCTCCCGGACATCGTACAATGAGCAGTTCTTC.

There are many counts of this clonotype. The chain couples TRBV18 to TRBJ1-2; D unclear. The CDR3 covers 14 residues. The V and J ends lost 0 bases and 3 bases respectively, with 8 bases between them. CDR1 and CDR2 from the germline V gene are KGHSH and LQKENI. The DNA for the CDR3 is TGTGCCAGCTCACCACCGGCCGTTTACTATGGCTACACCTTC. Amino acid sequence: CASSPPAVYYGYTF.

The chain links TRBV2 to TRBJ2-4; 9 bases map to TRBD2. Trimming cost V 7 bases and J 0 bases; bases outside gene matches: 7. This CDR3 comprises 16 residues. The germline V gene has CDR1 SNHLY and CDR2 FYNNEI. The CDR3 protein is CASTSLAGLAKNIQYF. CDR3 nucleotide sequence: TGTGCCAGCACCTCACTAGCGGGCCTAGCCAAAAACATTCAGTACTTC.

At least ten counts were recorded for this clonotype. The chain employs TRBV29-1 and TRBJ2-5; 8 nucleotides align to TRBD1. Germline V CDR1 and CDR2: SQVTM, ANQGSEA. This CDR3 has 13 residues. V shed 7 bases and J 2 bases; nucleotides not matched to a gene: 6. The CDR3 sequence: CSAGGEAQETQYF. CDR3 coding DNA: TGCAGCGCAGGGGGCGAGGCTCAAGAGACCCAGTACTTC.

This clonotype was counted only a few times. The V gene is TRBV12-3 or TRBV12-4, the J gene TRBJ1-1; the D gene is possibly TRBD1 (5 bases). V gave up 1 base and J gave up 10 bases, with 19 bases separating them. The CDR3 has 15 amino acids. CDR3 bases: TGTGCCAGCAGTTTAGGGCAGGGCAATACAGTAGGAGCTTTCTTT. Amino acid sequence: CASSLGQGNTVGAFF.

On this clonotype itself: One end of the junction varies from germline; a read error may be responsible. As DNA, the CDR3 is TGCACCAGCAGCCAAGGGATGCTAGGCCGAGCCGTCGTTGAAAAACTGTTTTTT. Its protein product is CTSSQGMLGRAVVEKLFF. This chain connects TRBV4-1 to TRBJ1-4; D is ambiguous. The V gene's germline CDR1 is MGHRA and CDR2 YSYEKL. This CDR3 is 18 amino acids long.

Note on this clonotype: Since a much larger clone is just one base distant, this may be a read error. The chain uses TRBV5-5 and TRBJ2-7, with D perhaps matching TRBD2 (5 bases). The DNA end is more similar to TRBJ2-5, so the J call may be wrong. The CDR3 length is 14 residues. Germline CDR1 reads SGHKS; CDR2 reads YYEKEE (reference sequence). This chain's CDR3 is CASSFDDSGKTQYF. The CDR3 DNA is TGTGCCAGCAGCTTCGATGATTCGGGAAAGACCCAGTACTTC.

The CDR3 loop reads CRLRGPSPLHF. The CDR3 DNA is TGCCGACTGAGGGGGCCTTCACCCCTCCACTTT. The chain links TRBV21-1 to TRBJ1-6; the table's D gene call, TRBD1, was not cross checked with the DNA. TRBV21-1 is described as a pseudogene. The CDR3 is made up of 11 amino acids.

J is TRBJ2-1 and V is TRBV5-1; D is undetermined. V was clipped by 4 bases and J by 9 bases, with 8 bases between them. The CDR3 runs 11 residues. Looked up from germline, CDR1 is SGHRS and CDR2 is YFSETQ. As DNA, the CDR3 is TGCGCCAGCAGCGCTACTACTGAGCAGTTCTTC. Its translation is CASSATTEQFF.